This T cell receptor (beta chain) appears in the sequencing data of a study of T cells in narcolepsy. Whole-study context: Patients with NT1 or NT2 and healthy control donors were enrolled. General observations from the study: Reportedly, autoreactive clonotypes were serially detected in patients' blood but not controls'. Comparing one patient's CSF and blood CD4+ clonotypes highlighted HCRT- and TRIB2-specific autoreactive clonotypes. No autoreactive T cell clone sequences appeared in some memory CD4+ repertoires.

Repertoires were generated with immunoSEQ multiplex PCR, while TCRdb's copy carries only in-frame clones and drops some. The sample holds 25,000 to 35,000 clones, about nine tenths seen once. Concerning this clone itself: What it recognizes is unknown.

J gave up 2 bases and V 0 bases, and 9 bases lay outside the gene matches. The germline V gene has CDR1 SGDLS and CDR2 YYNGEE. CDR3 length: 18 amino acids. Sequences were obtained from CD45RA- memory CD4+ T cells from PBMCs. The sequence derives from a human donor with narcolepsy. The chain links TRBV9 to TRBJ2-5, with TRBD2 matching over 11 bases. CDR3 amino acids: CASSVAPSGGLGQETQYF. The CDR3 DNA sequence: TGTGCCAGCAGCGTAGCGCCTAGCGGGGGGCTGGGGCAAGAGACCCAGTACTTC.